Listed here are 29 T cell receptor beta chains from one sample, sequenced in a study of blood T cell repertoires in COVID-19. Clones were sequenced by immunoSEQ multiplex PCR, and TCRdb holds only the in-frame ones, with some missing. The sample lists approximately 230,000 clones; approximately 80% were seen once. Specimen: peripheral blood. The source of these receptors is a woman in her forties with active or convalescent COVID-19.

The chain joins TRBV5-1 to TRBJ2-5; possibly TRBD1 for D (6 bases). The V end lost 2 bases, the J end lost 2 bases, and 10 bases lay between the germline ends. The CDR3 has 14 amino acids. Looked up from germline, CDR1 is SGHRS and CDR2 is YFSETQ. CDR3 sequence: CASSFTGLQETQYF. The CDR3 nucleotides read TGCGCCAGCAGCTTTACAGGGTTGCAAGAGACCCAGTACTTC.

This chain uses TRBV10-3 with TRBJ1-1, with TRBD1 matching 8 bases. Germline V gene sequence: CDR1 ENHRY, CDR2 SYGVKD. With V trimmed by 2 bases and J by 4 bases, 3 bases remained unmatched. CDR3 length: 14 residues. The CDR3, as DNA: TGTGCCATCAGTGAGGGACAGGGCTCCACTGAAGCTTTCTTT. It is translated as CAISEGQGSTEAFF.

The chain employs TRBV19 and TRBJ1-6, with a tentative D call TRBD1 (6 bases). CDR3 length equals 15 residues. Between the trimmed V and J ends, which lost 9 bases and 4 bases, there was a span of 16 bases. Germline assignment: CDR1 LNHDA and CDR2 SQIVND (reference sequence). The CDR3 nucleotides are TGTGCCAGCAGGCCCGGACAGAAGTATAATTCACCCCTCCACTTT. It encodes CASRPGQKYNSPLHF.

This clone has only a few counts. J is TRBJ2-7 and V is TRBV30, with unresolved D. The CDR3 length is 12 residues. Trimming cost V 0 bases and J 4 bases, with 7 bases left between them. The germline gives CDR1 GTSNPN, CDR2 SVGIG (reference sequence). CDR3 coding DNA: TGTGCCTGGAGTGTTTCAGTTTACGAGCAGTACTTC. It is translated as CAWSVSVYEQYF.

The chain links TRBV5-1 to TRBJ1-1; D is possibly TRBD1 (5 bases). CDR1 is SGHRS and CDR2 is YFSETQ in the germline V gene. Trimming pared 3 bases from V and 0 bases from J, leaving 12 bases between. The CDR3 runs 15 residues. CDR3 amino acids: CASSWEGQVNTEAFF. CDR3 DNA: TGCGCCAGCAGCTGGGAAGGACAAGTGAACACTGAAGCTTTCTTT. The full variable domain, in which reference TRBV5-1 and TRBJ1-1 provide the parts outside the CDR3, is KAGVTQTPRYLIKTRGQQVTLSCSPISGHRSVSWYQQTPGQGLQFLFEYFSETQRNKGNFPGRFSGRQFSNSRSEMNVSTLELGDSALYLCASSWEGQVNTEAFFGQGTRLTVV.

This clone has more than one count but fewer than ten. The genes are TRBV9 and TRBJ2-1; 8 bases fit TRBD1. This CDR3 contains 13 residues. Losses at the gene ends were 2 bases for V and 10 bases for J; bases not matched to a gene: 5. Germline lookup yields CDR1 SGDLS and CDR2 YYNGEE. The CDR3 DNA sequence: TGTGCCAGCAGCGTCCAGGGGGCTGGCGAGCAGTTCTTC. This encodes CASSVQGAGEQFF.

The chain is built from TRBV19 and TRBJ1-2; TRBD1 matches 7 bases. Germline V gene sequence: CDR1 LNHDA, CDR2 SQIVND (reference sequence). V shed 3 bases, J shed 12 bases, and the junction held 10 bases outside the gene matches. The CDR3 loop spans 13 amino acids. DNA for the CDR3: TGTGCCAGTAGTATTCAGGAGGGCAGGGGGGACACCTTC. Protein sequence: CASSIQEGRGDTF.

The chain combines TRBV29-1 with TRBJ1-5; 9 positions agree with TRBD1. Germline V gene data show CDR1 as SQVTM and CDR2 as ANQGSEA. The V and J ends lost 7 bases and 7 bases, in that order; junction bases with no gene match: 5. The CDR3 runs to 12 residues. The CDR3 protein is CSAGTGSQPQHF. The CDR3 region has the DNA TGCAGCGCAGGGACAGGGTCCCAGCCCCAGCATTTT.

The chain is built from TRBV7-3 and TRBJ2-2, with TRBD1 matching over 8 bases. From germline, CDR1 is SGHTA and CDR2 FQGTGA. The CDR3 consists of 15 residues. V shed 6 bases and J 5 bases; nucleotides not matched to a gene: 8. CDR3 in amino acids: CASSPGQGLTGELFF. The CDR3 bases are TGTGCCAGCAGTCCCGGACAGGGCTTGACCGGGGAGCTGTTTTTT.

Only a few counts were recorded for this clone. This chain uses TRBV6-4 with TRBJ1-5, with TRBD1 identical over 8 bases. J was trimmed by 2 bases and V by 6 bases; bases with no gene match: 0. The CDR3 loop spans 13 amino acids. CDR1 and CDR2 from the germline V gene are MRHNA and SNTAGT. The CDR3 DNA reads TGTGCCAGCAGGACAGGGGGCAATCAGCCCCAGCATTTT. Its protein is CASRTGGNQPQHF.

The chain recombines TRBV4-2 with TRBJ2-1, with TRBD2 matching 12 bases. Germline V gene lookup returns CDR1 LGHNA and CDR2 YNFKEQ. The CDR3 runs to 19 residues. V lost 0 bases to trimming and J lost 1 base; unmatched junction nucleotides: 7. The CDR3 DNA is TGTGCCAGCAGCCAAGATGGGCTAGCGGGGGGGCGGTCCTACAATGAGCAGTTCTTC. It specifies CASSQDGLAGGRSYNEQFF.

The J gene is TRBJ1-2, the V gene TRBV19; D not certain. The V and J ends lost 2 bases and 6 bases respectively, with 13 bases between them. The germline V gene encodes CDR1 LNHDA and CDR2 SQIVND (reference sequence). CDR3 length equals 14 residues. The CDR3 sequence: CASSIIGVLDGYTF. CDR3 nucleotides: TGTGCCAGTAGTATAATCGGGGTCTTAGATGGCTACACCTTC.

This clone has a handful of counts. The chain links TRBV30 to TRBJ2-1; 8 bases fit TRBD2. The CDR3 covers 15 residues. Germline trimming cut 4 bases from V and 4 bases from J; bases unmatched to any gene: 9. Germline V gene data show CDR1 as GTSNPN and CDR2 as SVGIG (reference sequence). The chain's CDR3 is CAWTGAGVMYNEQFF. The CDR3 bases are TGTGCCTGGACAGGAGCGGGGGTAATGTACAATGAGCAGTTCTTC.

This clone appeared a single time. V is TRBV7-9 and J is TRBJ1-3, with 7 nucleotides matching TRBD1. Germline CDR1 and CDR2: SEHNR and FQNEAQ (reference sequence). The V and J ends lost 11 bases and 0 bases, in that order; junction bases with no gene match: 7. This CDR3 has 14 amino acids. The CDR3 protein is CAGEQGSSGNTIYF. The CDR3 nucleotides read TGTGCCGGCGAACAGGGGAGCTCTGGAAACACCATATATTTT.

The CDR3 protein is CASMGGSNQPQHF. For the CDR3, the DNA is TGTGCCAGCATGGGGGGGAGCAATCAGCCCCAGCATTTT. This chain joins TRBV6-5 and TRBJ1-5, with D possibly matching TRBD1 (5 bases). Per the germline V gene, CDR1 is MNHEY and CDR2 is SVGAGI. V was shortened by 7 bases and J by 1 base, with 8 bases between the two germline ends. CDR3 size: 13 residues.

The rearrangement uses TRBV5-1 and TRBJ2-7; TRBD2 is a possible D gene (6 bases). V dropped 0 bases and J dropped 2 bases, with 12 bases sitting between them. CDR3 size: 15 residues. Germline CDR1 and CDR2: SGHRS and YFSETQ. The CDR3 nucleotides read TGCGCCAGCAGCTTGGCAGTGGGACTCCCCTACGAGCAGTACTTC. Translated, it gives CASSLAVGLPYEQYF.

CDR3 amino acids: CASSQRQLYGYTF. For the CDR3, the DNA is TGCGCCAGCAGTCAGAGGCAGCTCTATGGCTACACCTTC. The chain uses TRBV23-1 and TRBJ1-2; no clear D. TRBV23-1 counts as an open reading frame of uncertain function. This CDR3 region has 13 residues. The germline V and J ends were trimmed by 3 bases and 4 bases, with 9 bases remaining between them.

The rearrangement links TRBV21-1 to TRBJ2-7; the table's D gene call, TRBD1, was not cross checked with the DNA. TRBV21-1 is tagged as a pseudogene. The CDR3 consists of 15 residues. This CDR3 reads CASSKAKGQTYEQYF. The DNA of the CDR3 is TGTGCCAGCAGCAAAGCAAAGGGACAGACCTACGAGCAGTACTTC.

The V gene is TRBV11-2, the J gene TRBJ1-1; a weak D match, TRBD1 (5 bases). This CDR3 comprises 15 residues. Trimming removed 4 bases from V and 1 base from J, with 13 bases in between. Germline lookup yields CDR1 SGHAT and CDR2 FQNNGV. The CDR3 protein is CASSWGTMRNTEAFF. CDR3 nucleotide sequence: TGTGCCAGCAGCTGGGGGACTATGAGGAACACTGAAGCTTTCTTT.

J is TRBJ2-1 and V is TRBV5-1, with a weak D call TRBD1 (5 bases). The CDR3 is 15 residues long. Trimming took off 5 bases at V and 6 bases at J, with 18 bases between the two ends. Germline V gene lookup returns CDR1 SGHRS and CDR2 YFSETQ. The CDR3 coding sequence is TGCGCCAGCAGACCTACAGGATGGGGCAGCAATGAGCAGTTCTTC. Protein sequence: CASRPTGWGSNEQFF. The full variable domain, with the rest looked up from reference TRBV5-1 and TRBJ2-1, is KAGVTQTPRYLIKTRGQQVTLSCSPISGHRSVSWYQQTPGQGLQFLFEYFSETQRNKGNFPGRFSGRQFSNSRSEMNVSTLELGDSALYLCASRPTGWGSNEQFFGPGTRLTVL.

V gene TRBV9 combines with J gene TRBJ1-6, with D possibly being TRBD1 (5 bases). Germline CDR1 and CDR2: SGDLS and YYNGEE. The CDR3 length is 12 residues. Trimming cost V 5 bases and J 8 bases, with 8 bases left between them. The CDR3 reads CASSRQYSPLHF. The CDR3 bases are TGTGCCAGCAGTCGACAGTATTCACCCCTCCACTTT.

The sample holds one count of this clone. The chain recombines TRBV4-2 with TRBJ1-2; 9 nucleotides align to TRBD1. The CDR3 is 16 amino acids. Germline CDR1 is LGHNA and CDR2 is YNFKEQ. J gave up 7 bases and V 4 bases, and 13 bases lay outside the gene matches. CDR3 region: CASSPTTGGASPGYTF. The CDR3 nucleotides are TGTGCCAGCAGCCCTACCACAGGGGGCGCTTCCCCTGGCTACACCTTC.

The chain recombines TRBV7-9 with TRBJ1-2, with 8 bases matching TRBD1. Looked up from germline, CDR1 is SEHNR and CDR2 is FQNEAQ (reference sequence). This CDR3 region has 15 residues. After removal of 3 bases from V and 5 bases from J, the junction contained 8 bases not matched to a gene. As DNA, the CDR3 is TGTGCCAGCAGCTTTGACAGGGGCCTCGGGTATGGCTACACCTTC. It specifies CASSFDRGLGYGYTF.

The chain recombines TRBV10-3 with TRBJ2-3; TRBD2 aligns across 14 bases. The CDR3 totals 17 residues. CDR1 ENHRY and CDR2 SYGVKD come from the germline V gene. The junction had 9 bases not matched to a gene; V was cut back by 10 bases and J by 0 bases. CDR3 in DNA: TGTGCCACCCGGACTAGCGGGGGGTCTTTCAGCACAGATACGCAGTATTTT. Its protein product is CATRTSGGSFSTDTQYF.

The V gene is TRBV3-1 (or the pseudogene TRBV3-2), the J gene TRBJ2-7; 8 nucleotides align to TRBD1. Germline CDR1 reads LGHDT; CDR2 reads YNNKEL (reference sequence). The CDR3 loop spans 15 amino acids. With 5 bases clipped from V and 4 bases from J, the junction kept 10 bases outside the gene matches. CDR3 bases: TGTGCCAGCAGCTTCCGGGGGCAGGGGGCGTACGAGCAGTACGTC. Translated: CASSFRGQGAYEQYV.

The CDR3 sequence is CAWSAPGQGHSRAFF. DNA for the CDR3: TGTGCCTGGAGTGCACCGGGACAGGGCCATTCTAGGGCTTTCTTT. The V and J genes are TRBV30 and TRBJ1-1, with 9 nucleotides matching TRBD1. The CDR3 runs to 15 residues. Germline V CDR1 and CDR2: GTSNPN, SVGIG (reference sequence). V lost 1 base, J lost 11 bases, and 14 bases stayed unmatched. The variable domain in full, completed from reference TRBV30 and TRBJ1-1, reads SQTIHQWPATLVQPVGSPLSLECTVEGTSNPNLYWYRQAAGRGLQLLFYSVGIGQISSEVPQNLSASRPQDRQFILSSKKLLLSDSGFYLCAWSAPGQGHSRAFFGQGTRLTVV.

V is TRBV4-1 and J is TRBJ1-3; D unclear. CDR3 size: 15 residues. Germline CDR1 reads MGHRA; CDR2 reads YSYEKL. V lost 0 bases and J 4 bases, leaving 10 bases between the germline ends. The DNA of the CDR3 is TGCGCCAGCAGCCAAGATAGGACTTGGGGAAACACCATATATTTT. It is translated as CASSQDRTWGNTIYF.

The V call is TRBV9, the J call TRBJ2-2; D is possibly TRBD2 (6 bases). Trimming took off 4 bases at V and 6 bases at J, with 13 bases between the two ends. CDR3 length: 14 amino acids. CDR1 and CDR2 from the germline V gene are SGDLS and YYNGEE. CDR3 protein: CASSPHGGSGELFF. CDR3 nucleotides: TGTGCCAGCAGCCCTCACGGGGGTTCCGGGGAGCTGTTTTTT. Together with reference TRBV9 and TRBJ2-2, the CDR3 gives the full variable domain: DSGVTQTPKHLITATGQRVTLRCSPRSGDLSVYWYQQSLDQGLQFLIQYYNGEERAKGNILERFSAQQFPDLHSELNLSSLELGDSALYFCASSPHGGSGELFFGEGSRLTVL.

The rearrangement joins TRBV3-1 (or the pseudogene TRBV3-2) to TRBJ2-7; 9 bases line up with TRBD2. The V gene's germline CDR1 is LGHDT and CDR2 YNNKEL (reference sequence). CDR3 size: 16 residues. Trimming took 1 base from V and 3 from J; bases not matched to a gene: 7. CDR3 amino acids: CASSQGSLAGSYEQYF. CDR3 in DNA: TGTGCCAGCAGCCAAGGATCCCTAGCGGGGAGCTACGAGCAGTACTTC.